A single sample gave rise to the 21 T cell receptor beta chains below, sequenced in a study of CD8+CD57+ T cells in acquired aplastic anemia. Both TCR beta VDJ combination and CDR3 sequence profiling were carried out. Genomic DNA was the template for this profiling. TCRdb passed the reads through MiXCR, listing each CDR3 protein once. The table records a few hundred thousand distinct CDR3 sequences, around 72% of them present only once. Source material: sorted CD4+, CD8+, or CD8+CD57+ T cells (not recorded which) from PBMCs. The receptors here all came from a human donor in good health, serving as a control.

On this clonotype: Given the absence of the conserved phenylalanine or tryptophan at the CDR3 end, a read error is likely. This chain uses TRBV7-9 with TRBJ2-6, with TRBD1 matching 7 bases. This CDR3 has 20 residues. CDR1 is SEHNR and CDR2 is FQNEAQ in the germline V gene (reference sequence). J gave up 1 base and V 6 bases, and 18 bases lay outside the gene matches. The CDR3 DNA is TGTGCCAGCAGTGCCCGGTCTCCGGGACAGCATTTATCTGGGGCCAACGTCCTGACTCTC. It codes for CASSARSPGQHLSGANVLTL.

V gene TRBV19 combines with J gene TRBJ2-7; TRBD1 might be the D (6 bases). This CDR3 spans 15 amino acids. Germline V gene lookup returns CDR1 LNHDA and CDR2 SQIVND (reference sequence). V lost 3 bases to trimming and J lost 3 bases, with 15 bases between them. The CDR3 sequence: CASSIREGTNYEQYF. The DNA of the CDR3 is TGTGCCAGTAGTATCCGCGAGGGGACAAACTACGAGCAGTACTTC. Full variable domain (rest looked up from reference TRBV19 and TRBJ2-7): DGGITQSPKYLFRKEGQNVTLSCEQNLNHDAMYWYRQDPGQGLRLIYYSQIVNDFQKGDIAEGYSVSREKKESFPLTVTSAQKNPTAFYLCASSIREGTNYEQYFGPGTRLTVT.

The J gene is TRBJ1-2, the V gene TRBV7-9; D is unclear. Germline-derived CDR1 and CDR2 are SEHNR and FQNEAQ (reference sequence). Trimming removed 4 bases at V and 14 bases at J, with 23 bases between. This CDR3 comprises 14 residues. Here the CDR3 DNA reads TGTGCCAGCAGCTCTACTGGGGAGAAGTATGGCTCTACCTTC. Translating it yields CASSSTGEKYGSTF.

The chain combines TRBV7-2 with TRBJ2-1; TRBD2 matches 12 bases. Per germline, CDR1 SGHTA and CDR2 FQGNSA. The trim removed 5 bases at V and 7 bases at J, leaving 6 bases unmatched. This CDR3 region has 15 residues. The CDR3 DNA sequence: TGTGCCAGCAGCGCCCAAGGGACTAGCGGGAATGAGCAGTTCTTC. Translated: CASSAQGTSGNEQFF.

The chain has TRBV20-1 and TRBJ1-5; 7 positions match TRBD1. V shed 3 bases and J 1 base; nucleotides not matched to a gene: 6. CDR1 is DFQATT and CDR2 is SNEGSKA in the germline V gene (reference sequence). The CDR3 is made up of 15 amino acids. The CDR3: CSASRQGTSNQPQHF. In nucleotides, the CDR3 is TGCAGTGCTAGCAGACAGGGAACGAGCAATCAGCCCCAGCATTTT.

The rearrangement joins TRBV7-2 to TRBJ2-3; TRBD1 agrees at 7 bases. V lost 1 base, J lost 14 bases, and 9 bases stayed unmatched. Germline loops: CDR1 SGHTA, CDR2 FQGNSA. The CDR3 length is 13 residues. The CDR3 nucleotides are TGTGCCAGCAGCTTAGTAGGGACAGATACTACGTATTTT. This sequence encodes CASSLVGTDTTYF.

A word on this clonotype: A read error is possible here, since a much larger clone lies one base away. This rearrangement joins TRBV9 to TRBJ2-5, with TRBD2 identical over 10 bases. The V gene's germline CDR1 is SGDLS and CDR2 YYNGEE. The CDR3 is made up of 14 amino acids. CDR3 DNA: TGTGCCAGCGGCGTAACTAGCGGGGAAGAGACCCAGTACTTC. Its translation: CASGVTSGEETQYF.

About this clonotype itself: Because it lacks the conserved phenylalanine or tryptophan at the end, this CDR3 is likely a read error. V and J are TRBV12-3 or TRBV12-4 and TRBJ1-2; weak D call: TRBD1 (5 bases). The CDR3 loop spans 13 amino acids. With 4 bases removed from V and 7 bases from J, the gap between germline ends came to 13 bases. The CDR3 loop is CASSSVQGVGYTY. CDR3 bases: TGTGCCAGCAGTTCAGTCCAAGGGGTTGGCTACACCTAC.

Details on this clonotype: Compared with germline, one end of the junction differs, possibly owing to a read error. In DNA, the CDR3 is TGTGCCAGCAGCGTCGCCGGGACCAACGTGCTGACTTTC. The encoded protein is CASSVAGTNVLTF. The chain recombines TRBV9 with TRBJ2-6; perhaps D is TRBD1 or TRBD2 (5 bases each). This CDR3 has 13 residues. Germline lookup yields CDR1 SGDLS and CDR2 YYNGEE.

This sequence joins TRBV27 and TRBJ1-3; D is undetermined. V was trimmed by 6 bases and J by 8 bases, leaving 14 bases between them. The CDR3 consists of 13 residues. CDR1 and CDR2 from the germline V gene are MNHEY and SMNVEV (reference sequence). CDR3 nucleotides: TGTGCCAGCAGCCGCAGTCTCGGGTACACCATATATTTT. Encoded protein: CASSRSLGYTIYF.

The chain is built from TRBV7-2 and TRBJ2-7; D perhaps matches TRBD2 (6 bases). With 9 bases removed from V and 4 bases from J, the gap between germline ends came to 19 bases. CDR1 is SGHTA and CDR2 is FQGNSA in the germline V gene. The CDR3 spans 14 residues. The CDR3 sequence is CASSSGEARYEQYF. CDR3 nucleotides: TGTGCCAGTTCCTCGGGGGAAGCACGATACGAGCAGTACTTC.

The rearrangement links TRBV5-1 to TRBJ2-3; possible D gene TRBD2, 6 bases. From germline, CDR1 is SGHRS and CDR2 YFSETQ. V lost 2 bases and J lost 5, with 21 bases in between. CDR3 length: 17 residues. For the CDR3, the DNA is TGCGCCAGCAGCTTCCACGGGGCTAGCGCAGAAGTAGATACGCAGTATTTT. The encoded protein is CASSFHGASAEVDTQYF.

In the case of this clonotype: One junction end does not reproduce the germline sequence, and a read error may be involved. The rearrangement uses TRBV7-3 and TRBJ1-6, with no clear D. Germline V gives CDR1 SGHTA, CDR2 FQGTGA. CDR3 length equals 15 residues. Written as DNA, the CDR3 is TGTGCCAGCAGCTTAACCGGAGGCCATAATTCACCCCCCCACTTT. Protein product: CASSLTGGHNSPPHF.

CDR3 region: CASSPRHSEKLFF. The CDR3 DNA sequence: TGCGCCAGCAGCCCTAGACATTCTGAAAAACTGTTTTTT. This sequence joins TRBV5-1 and TRBJ1-4; D not certain. V lost 4 bases and J lost 7, with 11 bases in between. Looked up from germline, CDR1 is SGHRS and CDR2 is YFSETQ. This CDR3 region has 13 residues.

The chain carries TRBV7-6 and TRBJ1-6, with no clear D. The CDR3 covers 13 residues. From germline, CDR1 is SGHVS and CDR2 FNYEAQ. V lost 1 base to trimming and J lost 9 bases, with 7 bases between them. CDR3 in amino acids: CASSLVASSPLHF. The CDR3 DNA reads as TGTGCCAGCAGCTTAGTCGCCAGTTCACCCCTCCACTTT.

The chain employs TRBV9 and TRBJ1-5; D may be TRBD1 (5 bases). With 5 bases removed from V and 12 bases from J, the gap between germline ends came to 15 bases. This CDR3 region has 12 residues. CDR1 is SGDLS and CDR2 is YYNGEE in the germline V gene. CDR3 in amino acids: CASRGGNRLQHF. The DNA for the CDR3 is TGTGCCAGCAGGGGGGGGAATCGGCTCCAGCATTTT.

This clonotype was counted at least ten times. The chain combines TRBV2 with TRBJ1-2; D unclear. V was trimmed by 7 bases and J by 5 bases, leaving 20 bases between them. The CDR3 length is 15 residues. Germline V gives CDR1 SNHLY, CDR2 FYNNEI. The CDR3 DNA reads TGTGCCAGCAACGGGCCTAGCGGTTTAGGATATGGCTACACCTTC. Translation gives CASNGPSGLGYGYTF. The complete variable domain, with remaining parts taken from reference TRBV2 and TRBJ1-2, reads EPEVTQTPSHQVTQMGQEVILRCVPISNHLYFYWYRQILGQKVEFLVSFYNNEISEKSEIFDDQFSVERPDGSNFTLKIRSTKLEDSAMYFCASNGPSGLGYGYTFGSGTRLTVV.

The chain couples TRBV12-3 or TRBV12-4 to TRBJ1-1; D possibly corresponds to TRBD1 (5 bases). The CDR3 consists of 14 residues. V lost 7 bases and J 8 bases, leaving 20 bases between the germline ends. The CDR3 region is CASNKSGGWGEAFF. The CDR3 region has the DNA TGTGCCAGCAACAAGTCTGGGGGGTGGGGAGAAGCTTTCTTT.

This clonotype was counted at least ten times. CDR3 amino acids: CASSYSSESWANQPQHF. The CDR3 nucleotides read TGTGCCAGCAGTTACTCGTCGGAATCTTGGGCTAATCAGCCCCAGCATTTT. The chain uses TRBV6-5 and TRBJ1-5; no firm D call. There are 17 residues in the CDR3. V lost 0 bases, J lost 4 bases, and 16 bases lay in between. Germline CDR1 reads MNHEY; CDR2 reads SVGAGI.

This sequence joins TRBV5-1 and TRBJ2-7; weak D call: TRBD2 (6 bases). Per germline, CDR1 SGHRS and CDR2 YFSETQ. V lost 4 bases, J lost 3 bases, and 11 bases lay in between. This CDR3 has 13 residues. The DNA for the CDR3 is TGCGCCAGCAGCCGGGGGAATGGCTACGAGCAGTACTTC. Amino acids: CASSRGNGYEQYF.

This CDR3 is CASSQGGNANTQYF. DNA of the CDR3: TGTGCCAGCAGTCAGGGGGGCAACGCGAATACGCAGTATTTT. V and J are TRBV6-1 and TRBJ2-3; D perhaps matches TRBD1 (7 bases). CDR1 is MNHNS and CDR2 is SASEGT in the germline V gene. V gave up 5 bases and J gave up 7 bases, with 16 bases separating them. CDR3 length: 14 residues.